Included here is one T cell receptor beta chain sequence, with context. This receptor's antigen is unknown. No base-level quality is on record; no much larger clone is a single base apart. Sequencing took place on an Illumina HiSeq 1500. Through fastp at Q25 and MiXCR, TCRdb rebuilt clones from the public reads, retaining in-frame beta chains. Every distinct CDR3 protein forms one entry, paired with its most common genes and DNA. Here the sample has approximately 500,000 distinct CDR3 sequences; approximately 11% occur a single time. Roughly 10% of the sample lies in the top ten. The data derive from a study of T cell repertoires in cytomegalovirus infection (dated by TCRdb to between 2017 and 2020). About the study as a whole: Donor HLA type was relevant to the analysis, because carriage of CMV infection together with the matching HLA type was indicated by public TCR beta signatures.

Overall results and qualifications from the work: The ex vivo response was dominated by HLA-C-restricted CMV-specific TCR beta clonotypes, which also provided the single most frequent clonotype in two of eight donors. In both this cohort and an independent roughly 330-donor cohort, the cumulative frequency of public TCR beta family members distinguished carriers of CMV infection plus the relevant HLA type.

The sequencing input was PBMCs. The sequence came from a human donor in good health (CMV status not recorded). Some clones in this sample may be carry-over from other donors' samples.

The DNA reads TGCAGCTCATGGGAGGGTCTTGGCTACACCTTC. Translated, this is CSSWEGLGYTF. The rearranged segments are TRBV29-1 and TRBJ1-2; no D gene call is confident. V sheds 8 bases and J sheds 7 bases, leaving 14 bases between their ends. The germline V gene provides CDR1 SQVTM and CDR2 ANQGSEA. The CDR3 has 11 amino acids, counting the end cysteine and phenylalanine. Of all the DNA, just the CDR3 is kept, 33 bases in frame from base 1. Outside the CDR3, residues come from the reference TRBV29-1 and TRBJ1-2 proteins, so the full variable domain is: SAVISQKPSRDICQRGTSLTIQCQVDSQVTMMFWYRQQPGQSLTLIATANQGSEATYESGFVIDKFPISRPNLTFSTLTVSNMSPEDSSIYLCSSWEGLGYTFGSGTRLTVV.